The text below deals with one TCR beta chain. This specimen comes from a study of OX40 agonist ivuxolimab in advanced cancers. Using immunoSEQ multiplex PCR, the repertoire was profiled, and TCRdb retains in-frame clones only, with some absent. The table lists some 96,000 clones, about 79% of them singletons. Enrollment shut out patients with autoimmune disease history or systemic immunosuppression. The specimen was CD4+ or CD8+ T cells sorted from blood, collected in a trial of the OX40 agonist ivuxolimab. The TCR was taken from an adult with an advanced solid tumor such as melanoma, head and neck, liver or kidney cancer.

CDR3 sequence: CASSVGQSYNEQFF. The CDR3 DNA reads as TGTGCCAGCAGCGTGGGGCAATCCTACAATGAGCAGTTCTTC. The chain joins TRBV9 to TRBJ2-1; tentatively, D is TRBD1 (5 bases). Looked up from germline, CDR1 is SGDLS and CDR2 is YYNGEE. This CDR3 contains 14 residues. V lost 2 bases to trimming and J lost 1 base, with 7 bases between them.